Listed here is a single T cell receptor (beta chain). The target antigen is unknown. The data stem from a study of CD8+ T cells in alopecia areata. The wider study: Treatment comprised oral tofacitinib, 5 to 10 mg twice daily, in treated patients.

Following RNA extraction, reverse transcription yielded cDNA that acted as the sequencing template. The repertoire was sequenced with immunoSEQ multiplex PCR; TCRdb's copy has only in-frame clones and lacks some. This table has some 150,000 clones, about 59% appearing once. The treatment here: oral pan-JAK inhibitor, 5-10 mg twice daily. The CDR3 contains 17 residues. Losses at the gene ends were 3 bases for V and 9 bases for J; bases not matched to a gene: 14. CDR1 is WSHSY, CDR2 SAAADI, per germline. Study conclusions and caveats: Clonality in lesional scalp, especially alopecia totalis/universalis, exceeded that of normal scalp. Having one nonresponder leaves uncertain how baseline CD8+ expansion relates to response.

The rearrangement joins TRBV10-2 to TRBJ1-6; 7 positions agree with TRBD1. Sample: CD8+ T cells sorted from blood, taken at week 4, from a patient treated with tofacitinib. The sequence derives from a human donor with alopecia areata. Here the CDR3 reads CASSDPPGTVGGSPLHF. DNA for the CDR3: TGCGCCAGCAGTGACCCCCCAGGGACAGTAGGGGGTTCACCCCTCCACTTT.